The 5 T cell receptor beta chains presented below share a single source sample, sequenced in a study of cytomegalovirus exposure and HLA in healthy donors. Primers: 60 Vbeta forward and 13 Jbeta reverse. Using immunoSEQ multiplex PCR, the repertoire was profiled, and TCRdb retains in-frame clones only, with some absent. The profile shows 75,000 to 90,000 clones, around 85% of them singletons. Sequenced input: PBMCs. The receptors come from a man in his forties in good health and CMV-seropositive.

J is TRBJ2-7 and V is TRBV12-5; TRBD1 aligns across 11 bases. The V gene's germline CDR1 is LGHNT and CDR2 FRNRAP. The CDR3 loop spans 15 amino acids. V shed 6 bases and J 4 bases; nucleotides not matched to a gene: 8. This CDR3 is CASGQGQGDTYEQYF. In DNA form, the CDR3 reads TGTGCTAGTGGCCAGGGACAGGGGGATACATACGAGCAGTACTTC.

The table lists this clone with a count of one. Here the CDR3 DNA reads TGTGCCATCAGTGAGTCGGCGCGACAGCCTTCCTACGAGCAGTACTTC. Translation: CAISESARQPSYEQYF. The V call is TRBV10-3, the J call TRBJ2-7; weak D call: TRBD1 (5 bases). Germline CDR1 ENHRY, CDR2 SYGVKD. V was pared by 0 bases and J by 1 base, with 13 bases between. The CDR3 sequence is 16 residues long.

The gene calls are TRBV10-3 and TRBJ1-6, with D possibly being TRBD1 (6 bases). Germline V gene lookup returns CDR1 ENHRY and CDR2 SYGVKD. This CDR3 spans 16 amino acids. V gave up 4 bases and J gave up 5 bases, with 15 bases separating them. The DNA for the CDR3 is TGTGCCATCAGTGCCGGACAGAGTCGGAATAATTCACCCCTCCACTTT. This sequence encodes CAISAGQSRNNSPLHF.

The chain links TRBV7-2 to TRBJ2-5, with TRBD2 matching 13 bases. Germline V gene sequence: CDR1 SGHTA, CDR2 FQGNSA. J gave up 4 bases and V 5 bases, and 13 bases lay outside the gene matches. This CDR3 comprises 18 residues. CDR3 loop: CASSAGGLAGVAGETQYF. The CDR3 DNA follows: TGTGCCAGCAGCGCAGGCGGACTAGCGGGAGTTGCTGGAGAGACCCAGTACTTC.

The chain uses TRBV9 and TRBJ1-3; possibly TRBD1 for D (6 bases). V lost 0 bases to trimming and J lost 12 bases, with 10 bases between them. Germline V gene lookup returns CDR1 SGDLS and CDR2 YYNGEE. There are 12 residues in the CDR3. Written as DNA, the CDR3 is TGTGCCAGCAGCGTAGAGGGGGGGCGCATATATTTT. Its protein is CASSVEGGRIYF.